The 10 T cell receptor beta chains reported below all come from one sample, sequenced in a study of shared clonotypes between healthy human individuals. The protocol was immunoSEQ multiplex PCR, while the TCRdb copy is restricted to in-frame clones and leaves out a portion. The table has about 2.3 million clones, roughly 93% seen once. Sequencing used naive CD4+ T cells from PBMCs. Sample subset: CD45RA+ positively selected. The receptors were sampled from a man aged 18 to 29 in good health. Some clones in this sample may be carry-over from other donors' samples.

This clone appeared a single time. V and J are TRBV6-1 and TRBJ2-3; D is possibly TRBD2 (6 bases). CDR1 is MNHNS and CDR2 is SASEGT in the germline V gene. This CDR3 spans 18 amino acids. Trimming removed 6 bases from V and 1 base from J, with 23 bases in between. CDR3 coding DNA: TGTGCCAGCAGGGAACCACCGGGACTGGGAAGGGGCACAGATACGCAGTATTTT. As protein: CASREPPGLGRGTDTQYF.

The rearrangement uses TRBV2 and TRBJ1-2; D possibly corresponds to TRBD1 (5 bases). In germline, CDR1 is SNHLY, CDR2 FYNNEI. The CDR3 is 14 residues long. The V gene lost 4 bases and the J gene lost 4 bases, with 13 bases spanning the gap. CDR3 in DNA: TGTGCCAGCAGTGGTCGCAGGGACTCCTATGGCTACACCTTC. This sequence encodes CASSGRRDSYGYTF.

The chain is built from TRBV7-8 and TRBJ1-5; TRBD1 matches at 7 bases. Germline V gene sequence: CDR1 SGHVS, CDR2 FQNEAQ. The CDR3 consists of 16 residues. J gave up 4 bases and V 2 bases, and 8 bases lay outside the gene matches. For the CDR3, the DNA is TGTGCCAGCAGCTTAACCGGCAGGGGGAATAATCAGCCCCAGCATTTT. Protein product: CASSLTGRGNNQPQHF.

This chain links TRBV7-8 with TRBJ2-3; D unresolved. Germline loops: CDR1 SGHVS, CDR2 FQNEAQ. Trimming pared 1 base from V and 1 base from J, leaving 12 bases between. There are 16 residues in the CDR3. DNA for the CDR3: TGTGCCAGCAGCTTAGTTTCAAGTCTCGGCACAGATACGCAGTATTTT. Translating gives CASSLVSSLGTDTQYF.

This clone was counted between two and nine times. The V and J genes are TRBV29-1 and TRBJ1-5, with a possible D match to TRBD1 (5 bases). The length of the CDR3 is 16 residues. The V gene's germline CDR1 is SQVTM and CDR2 ANQGSEA. V was shortened by 6 bases and J by 0 bases, with 18 bases between the two germline ends. The CDR3 sequence: CSVCYSGTYSNQPQHF. CDR3 nucleotides: TGCAGCGTATGCTATTCAGGGACTTATAGCAATCAGCCCCAGCATTTT.

The chain links TRBV10-3 to TRBJ1-1; D remains ambiguous. There are 12 residues in the CDR3. Germline V gene data show CDR1 as ENHRY and CDR2 as SYGVKD. Trimming removed 6 bases from V and 1 base from J, with 6 bases in between. The CDR3 bases are TGTGCCATCAGCGAATGGAACACTGAAGCTTTCTTT. Its translation: CAISEWNTEAFF.

J is TRBJ1-5 and V is TRBV19; TRBD1 agrees at 9 bases. The CDR3 totals 13 residues. The J segment lost 7 bases and the V segment lost 6 bases, leaving 4 bases of the junction unmatched. The germline CDR1 and CDR2 sequences are LNHDA and SQIVND (reference sequence). CDR3 bases: TGTGCCAGTAGGCCGACAGGGGGACAGCCCCAGCATTTT. Translation: CASRPTGGQPQHF.

The rearrangement uses TRBV5-4 and TRBJ2-7, with D unresolved. Per the germline V gene, CDR1 is SGHNT and CDR2 is YYREEE (reference sequence). This CDR3 region has 12 residues. Trimming shortened V by 1 base and J by 7 bases, and 9 bases separated the two germline ends. CDR3 in DNA: TGTGCCAGCAGCTTGACTGCGAGAGAGCAGTACTTC. Amino acids: CASSLTAREQYF. The full variable domain, rest sourced from reference TRBV5-4 and TRBJ2-7, is ETGVTQSPTHLIKTRGQQVTLRCSSQSGHNTVSWYQQALGQGPQFIFQYYREEENGRGNFPPRFSGLQFPNYSSELNVNALELDDSALYLCASSLTAREQYFGPGTRLTVT.

This rearrangement joins TRBV5-1 to TRBJ2-1; D could derive from TRBD1 or TRBD2 (5 bases each). The CDR3 covers 15 residues. The V gene lost 0 bases and the J gene lost 3 bases, with 10 bases spanning the gap. Germline CDR1 is SGHRS and CDR2 is YFSETQ. CDR3 loop: CASSLGGTLYNEQFF. CDR3 DNA sequence: TGCGCCAGCAGCTTGGGAGGGACCCTCTACAATGAGCAGTTCTTC. Supplemented by reference TRBV5-1 and TRBJ2-1, the full variable domain reads KAGVTQTPRYLIKTRGQQVTLSCSPISGHRSVSWYQQTPGQGLQFLFEYFSETQRNKGNFPGRFSGRQFSNSRSEMNVSTLELGDSALYLCASSLGGTLYNEQFFGPGTRLTVL.

The rearrangement joins TRBV10-3 to TRBJ2-3; D unclear. The length of the CDR3 is 15 residues. The V and J ends lost 8 bases and 0 bases respectively, with 15 bases between them. Germline loops: CDR1 ENHRY, CDR2 SYGVKD. This chain's CDR3 is CAIGYSASSTDTQYF. The CDR3 nucleotides read TGTGCCATCGGATACTCAGCTTCTAGCACAGATACGCAGTATTTT.